The entry below gives a single T cell receptor (beta chain) sequence along with its context. CDR1 is LNHDA, CDR2 SQIVND, per germline (reference sequence). This CDR3 region has 13 residues. The V gene lost 10 bases and the J gene lost 5 bases, with 14 bases spanning the gap. These data originate in a study of OX40 agonist ivuxolimab in advanced cancers. Overall study context: With ivuxolimab, an agonistic anti-OX40 (CD134) antibody, patients were treated. Every patient in dose escalation had hepatocellular carcinoma, melanoma, renal cell or head and neck cancer.

TCRdb's copy holds only in-frame clones and misses some; the assay was immunoSEQ multiplex PCR. The sample carries around 75,000 clones, roughly 80% recorded once. The chain joins TRBV19 to TRBJ1-4; the D gene is possibly TRBD1 (6 bases). Sequencing was performed on CD4+ or CD8+ T cells sorted from blood, taken in a trial of the OX40 agonist ivuxolimab. This TCR was recovered from an adult with an advanced solid tumor such as melanoma, head and neck, liver or kidney cancer. Here the CDR3 DNA reads TGTGCCACCCATCCGGGGGCGAATGAAAAACTGTTTTTT. Protein: CATHPGANEKLFF.